This TCR beta chain was found in a study of long-term antiretroviral therapy in people with HIV. Looking at the study overall: The 2015 immediate-ART recommendation came about a decade after the earliest samples. Study outcomes and limitations: Transplant donor controls retained higher diversity, though diversity increased after ART.

Participants who had HIV were, without exception, treated in the United States. Before DNA extraction, about 0.95-10 million cryopreserved PBMC were held in the samples. The immunoSEQ assay was v3.0, run at survey level. Generated by immunoSEQ multiplex PCR, the TCRdb table keeps only in-frame clones and is missing some. The sample records some 28,000 clones, 90% to 95% being singletons. With V trimmed by 5 bases and J by 8 bases, 10 bases remained unmatched. CDR1 is MNHEY, CDR2 SVGAGI, per germline. CDR3 length equals 15 residues. About this clone: The antigen is unknown.

The clonotype comes from a man aged 30 to 39 with HIV. Source: unsorted PBMCs, taken about 6.6 years after starting antiretroviral therapy. The chain recombines TRBV6-5 with TRBJ1-4; TRBD1 matches at 8 bases. CDR3 sequence reads: CASSNQGALGEKLFF. For the CDR3, the DNA is TGTGCCAGCAGTAACCAGGGGGCCCTCGGGGAAAAACTGTTTTTT.